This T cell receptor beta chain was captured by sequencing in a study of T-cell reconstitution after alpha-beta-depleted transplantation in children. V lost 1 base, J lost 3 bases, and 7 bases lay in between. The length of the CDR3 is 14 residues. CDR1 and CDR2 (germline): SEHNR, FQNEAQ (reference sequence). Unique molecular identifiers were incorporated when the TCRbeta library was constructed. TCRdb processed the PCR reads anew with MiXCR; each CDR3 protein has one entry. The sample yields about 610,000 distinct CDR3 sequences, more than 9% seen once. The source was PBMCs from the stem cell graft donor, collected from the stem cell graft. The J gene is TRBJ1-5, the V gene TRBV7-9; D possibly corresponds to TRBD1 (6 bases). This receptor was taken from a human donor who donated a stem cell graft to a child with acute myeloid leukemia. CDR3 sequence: CASSLGGHNQPQHF. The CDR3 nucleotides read TGTGCCAGCAGCTTAGGGGGGCACAATCAGCCCCAGCATTTT.